This T cell receptor beta chain was recovered during a study of Graves' ophthalmopathy and Graves' hyperthyroidism (dated by TCRdb to the late 2010s). Broadly, across the study: Peripheral blood samples were taken at the time of initial diagnosis, before any treatment was given. The study used signatures of the TCR beta repertoire to tell Graves' ophthalmopathy apart from Graves' hyperthyroidism and to predict which patients would progress to ophthalmopathy. In total, 135 blood samples were TCR-sequenced: 40 to 45 ophthalmopathy, 75 hyperthyroidism and 17 hyperthyroidism-to-ophthalmopathy patients. To explore V-J signatures distinguishing ophthalmopathy from hyperthyroidism, a discovery set of approximately 100 patients (fewer than 45 ophthalmopathy, 55 to 60 stable hyperthyroidism) was enrolled. The independent validation cohort included approximately 19 hyperthyroidism patients plus 17 patients who later progressed from hyperthyroidism to ophthalmopathy. In about six hyperthyroidism patients, the T-cell repertoires found in thyroid tissue were compared with those found in blood. Following sampling, methimazole starting at 30 mg daily was administered to hyperthyroidism patients, and high-dose intravenous methylprednisolone was administered to ophthalmopathy patients. For training and testing, the 110 or so patients in the discovery cohort were randomly divided in a 7:3 ratio. Points the paper makes about the study in general: Most of the expanded thyroid clonotypes with a frequency above 0.001 were also detected in blood, and it was suggested that the thyroid immune response may be reflected by blood repertoires. No statistical method was used to set the sample size in advance, and the investigators knew which group each participant was assigned to. In cross-validation, the 13-signature model distinguished ophthalmopathy from stable hyperthyroidism with approximately 88% sensitivity and almost 83% specificity, and in the test set the corresponding values were roughly 80% and 76%. In validation, the model predicted ophthalmopathy progression with 70.59% sensitivity and 72.22% specificity; some 13 predicted patients were CT-confirmed with GO in a median of around 6 months.

A note on this clonotype: It lacks a known antigen. Base-call qualities are not available, and no considerably larger clone is one nucleotide away.

V gives up 3 bases and J gives up 0 bases, and the segment between their germline ends measures 9 bases. Spanning cysteine to phenylalanine, the CDR3 consists of 15 amino acids. Only CDR3 DNA remains: 45 bases, in frame from the first base. From the germline V gene (reference sequence), CDR1 is LNHDA and CDR2 is SQIVND. Ophthalmopathy patients had moderately to severely active disease, Clinical Activity Score of at least 3, NOSPECS grade of at least 4, and disease duration under 3 months. Patients with other autoimmune diseases, uncontrolled infections, pregnancy or lactation were excluded from the study. Diagnosis relied on clinical symptoms, serum thyroxine, TRAb, thyroid ultrasound and orbital computed tomography. Using Ficoll-Paque density gradient centrifugation, PBMCs were isolated from 10 ml of fresh peripheral blood. Total RNA was extracted using Trizol reagent, and RNA quality was checked on an Agilent 2100 Bioanalyzer.

For repertoire sequencing, the TCR beta CDR3 regions were amplified from RNA transcripts. The first round of RT-PCR was done with HTBI primers and the Qiagen OneStep RT-PCR kit, and was followed by a second round of multiplex PCR, then size selection and purification. The libraries underwent paired-end sequencing with 100 bp reads on an Illumina HiSeq2000. The paper's data handling went like this. Reads were processed with SOAPnuke, discarding reads with adapters, uncalled bases, mean Phred below 15, or no exact constant-primer or identifier match. COPE v1.2.5 was used to merge high-quality paired reads. Unique nucleotide sequences were defined as clonotypes and aligned to IMGT TRB V, D and J references using MiTCR v1.1. The analysis was limited to V-J combinations with a frequency above 0.0001, which together covered 99.2% of repertoires. For each V-J combination, a TCR clonal expansion and chaos score was defined as the ratio of F50 clonal expansion to chaos observed in the TCRdist matrix. Welch's t-statistics and random forest were used to reduce features to about 14 V-J combinations, which were fed into a naive Bayes classifier. Thyroid-blood repertoire similarity was quantified with the Morisita-Horn index. In TCRdb, the public reads were trimmed at Q25 with fastp and aligned with MiXCR, with productive beta chains retained. Under each unique CDR3 protein, matching rows form one entry showing the most common genes and DNA. TCRdb assigned the V and J calls; the authors' analysis was not used. Across this sample there are roughly 170,000 distinct CDR3 sequences, with 39% seen only once. The top ten clonotypes cover around 9.3% of the sample.

Sequenced input: peripheral blood. The V and J genes are TRBV19 and TRBJ1-5; no D gene is confidently identified. The clonotype comes from a man aged 25-45 years with Graves' ophthalmopathy. Donor details come from another sample of the same person, matched by shared clones. The CDR3 sequence is CASSMGLYSNQPQHF. The bases read TGTGCCAGTAGTATGGGTCTTTATAGCAATCAGCCCCAGCATTTT.